The TCR beta chain described here comes from a study of cytomegalovirus exposure and HLA in healthy donors. The junction had 9 bases not matched to a gene; V was cut back by 6 bases and J by 1 base. CDR1 is SGHAT and CDR2 is FQNNGV in the germline V gene. The CDR3 runs 16 residues. The PCR had 60 Vbeta and 13 Jbeta primers. The data were produced by immunoSEQ multiplex PCR, yet TCRdb's version contains in-frame clones alone and is incomplete. The data show 95,000 to 110,000 clones, with roughly 70% seen just once and 12% to 15% held by the top ten. The chain employs TRBV11-2 and TRBJ2-3; 8 bases align to TRBD1. The specimen sequenced was PBMCs. The TCR originated in a woman aged 35 to 49 in good health and CMV-seropositive. The CDR3 reads CASRPGQGIGTDTQYF. The DNA of the CDR3 is TGTGCCAGCAGACCAGGACAGGGAATAGGCACAGATACGCAGTATTTT. The whole variable domain, remainder taken from reference TRBV11-2 and TRBJ2-3, is EAGVAQSPRYKIIEKRQSVAFWCNPISGHATLYWYQQILGQGPKLLIQFQNNGVVDDSQLPKDRFSAERLKGVDSTLKIQPAKLEDSAVYLCASRPGQGIGTDTQYFGPGTRLTVL.